This T cell receptor beta chain was observed in a study of CD8+ T cells in alopecia areata listed by TCRdb under 2018. In the study overall: Treated patients were enrolled in an open-label pilot trial of oral tofacitinib at 5 to 10 mg twice daily for moderate-to-severe alopecia areata. RNA came from the PAXgene miRNA kit for fixed scalp, the miRNeasy kit for PBMCs, and the RNeasy kit for mouse skin. Human TCRbeta sequencing covered scalp tissue and sorted CD4+ and CD8+ peripheral blood T cells from patchy and totalis/universalis alopecia areata patients and healthy controls. Patients received tofacitinib for 6 to 18 months and were then followed off drug for 6 months to check for delayed response and recurrence. TCRbeta CDR3 regions were amplified by immunoSEQ multiplex PCR using 35 Vbeta forward and 13 Jbeta reverse primers. Scalp clonality was compared across normal scalp (n=4), patchy alopecia areata scalp (n=8), and alopecia totalis/universalis scalp (n=8). To study T cell clonal expansion in alopecia areata, the researchers applied high-throughput TCRbeta sequencing to both the C3H/HeJ mouse model and human patients. Biopsies were taken from tofacitinib-treated patients at baseline and at 4 and 24 weeks of treatment, and a later scalp biopsy was taken in several of the tofacitinib-treated patients.

Library prep was done by the immunoSEQ multiplex PCR assay. For TCR sequencing, RNA was extracted from every sample and reverse transcribed into cDNA to serve as template. SuperScript III was used for first-strand cDNA synthesis, primed with a 2:1 mix of oligo-dT and random hexamers. A synthetic immune receptor repertoire was used to measure amplification bias, and any remaining bias was corrected computationally. Concerning the study's data processing: Raw reads were preprocessed to remove errors, and CDR3 was defined according to IMGT conventions as the region from the conserved cysteine to phenylalanine. To get clonality, Shannon entropy was normalized by log2 of the number of productive unique TCRs and the result was subtracted from 1. Scalp TCRbeta sequences were cross-referenced with sorted blood CD4 and CD8 repertoires so that the CD4 or CD8 identity of scalp clones could be inferred. TCRdb provides this immuneACCESS table in a form limited to in-frame rearrangements. Some clones are lacking; in checked studies, under half of them reflect an unresolved V gene, and why the rest are absent is not known. That table gives V, J and clone size, and the DNA gave D and trimming. For this sample there are approximately 140,000 clones; around 87% appear just once. The ten most abundant clones make up around 15% of the sample.

The germline V gene encodes CDR1 SNHLY and CDR2 FYNNEI. V has 4 bases trimmed and J has 8 bases trimmed; junction bases matching no gene number 10. The CDR3 numbers 16 residues from cysteine through phenylalanine. Only the CDR3 DNA is retained, 48 bases long and in frame from the first base. This specimen's time point label, per the study, means: baseline before oral tofacitinib. From alopecia areata patients, peripheral blood was collected along with lesional scalp punch biopsies. After PBMCs were isolated by density centrifugation and stained for CD3, CD4 and CD8, a FACSAria was used to sort CD4+ and CD8+ T cells. As regards this clone: Its binding antigen is unknown. Per-base quality was not reported, and no clone a single base away is much larger than it.

What the work shows at the level of the full study, not this receptor alone: Compared with normal scalp, lesional scalp had higher clonality and more expanded CD8+ clones, particularly in alopecia totalis/universalis, a pattern that suggests antigenic drive. Shared TCR sequences between patients were less evident than in mice, which may be partly attributable to HLA diversity in the patient population. Unlike mouse skin, where gammadelta T cells dominate, normal human skin contains resident alphabeta T cells that get sequenced too, which complicates analysis of the scalp TCR repertoire.

In this chain, TRBV2 is recombined with TRBJ2-1, with 11 middle bases fitting TRBD2. The sample was CD8+ T cells sorted from blood, taken at week 0. This clonotype was obtained from a human donor with alopecia areata. The DNA is as follows: TGTGCCAGCAGTGCAGTCACTAGCGGGAGTCTCTATGAGCAGTTCTTC. This sequence encodes CASSAVTSGSLYEQFF.